This TCR beta chain was captured in a study of chemoradiotherapy in HPV16-positive cancers. Only in-frame clones appear in the TCRdb table, and some are missing; sequencing was by immunoSEQ multiplex PCR. The sample holds roughly 3,100 clones, approximately 90% seen once. Concerning this clone: The sample contains more than one DNA sequence encoding this CDR3.

V lost 5 bases and J 6 bases, leaving 11 bases between the germline ends. The CDR3 is 12 residues long. The germline gives CDR1 SGHNT, CDR2 YENEEA. This sequence was found in a human donor with HPV-associated anogenital cancer. The rearrangement links TRBV11-3 to TRBJ2-7; D perhaps matches TRBD2 (6 bases). Sequenced material: blood, taken from a patient who underwent chemoradiotherapy. The CDR3 spells CASSPGVSEQYF. The CDR3 DNA follows: TGTGCCAGCAGCCCGGGGGTAAGCGAGCAGTACTTC.